The 9 T cell receptor beta chains given below trace back to one sample, sequenced in a study of early T cells in non-severe SARS-CoV-2 infection. In TCRdb, the 5' RACE reads were re-called with MiXCR into one record per CDR3 protein. Here the sample spans more than 80,000 distinct CDR3 sequences, roughly 17% being singletons. Sequenced input: whole blood. The receptors shown here come from an adult who was a healthcare worker with PCR-confirmed SARS-CoV-2 infection or an uninfected control (not recorded which).

This clonotype turned up a few times. The rearrangement joins TRBV24-1 to TRBJ2-1; D may be TRBD1 or TRBD2 (6 bases each). This CDR3 spans 13 amino acids. Trimming cost V 4 bases and J 5 bases, with 8 bases left between them. The germline V gene encodes CDR1 KGHDR and CDR2 SFDVKD. The chain's CDR3 is CATSERGDNEQFF. The DNA of the CDR3 is TGTGCCACCAGTGAGAGGGGGGACAATGAGCAGTTCTTC.

This clonotype was seen many times. V and J are TRBV13 and TRBJ2-2; 11 nucleotides line up with TRBD2. Germline V gene lookup returns CDR1 PRHDT and CDR2 FYEKMQ (reference sequence). J was trimmed by 0 bases and V by 5 bases; bases with no gene match: 5. CDR3 length: 17 amino acids. The CDR3: CASSHGTSGSNTGELFF. The CDR3 region has the DNA TGTGCCAGCAGCCACGGGACTAGCGGTTCGAACACCGGGGAGCTGTTTTTT.

The chain couples TRBV2 to TRBJ2-1; D assignment may be TRBD1 or TRBD2 (5 bases each). V was pared by 8 bases and J by 8 bases, with 19 bases between. The CDR3 extends over 14 amino acids. Germline V CDR1 and CDR2: SNHLY, FYNNEI. The CDR3 DNA follows: TGTGCCAGCGGACCCTTGGACGGGGACGATGAGCAGTTCTTC. Its protein product is CASGPLDGDDEQFF.

This clonotype was seen a handful of times. This rearrangement joins TRBV7-2 to TRBJ2-7; TRBD1 matches at 8 bases. The CDR3 covers 14 residues. Germline values: CDR1 SGHTA, CDR2 FQGNSA. The V and J ends lost 0 bases and 4 bases, in that order; junction bases with no gene match: 2. The CDR3 region has the DNA TGTGCCAGCAGCTTAGCGACAGGGGAGTACGAGCAGTACTTC. Its protein product is CASSLATGEYEQYF.

The chain recombines TRBV20-1 with TRBJ1-5; TRBD1 agrees at 12 bases. This CDR3 contains 16 residues. The V segment lost 3 bases and the J segment 5 bases; nucleotides outside the gene matches: 8. Germline V gives CDR1 DFQATT, CDR2 SNEGSKA (reference sequence). CDR3 amino acids: CSASTGQGAFYQPQHF. CDR3 coding DNA: TGCAGTGCTAGTACGGGACAGGGGGCCTTTTATCAGCCCCAGCATTTT.

In regard to this clonotype: This may stem from a read error, because a much larger clone lies one nucleotide away. The V call is TRBV6-4, the J call TRBJ2-1, with D possibly TRBD1 on 6 matching bases. The CDR3 contains 15 residues. Germline CDR1 reads MRHNA; CDR2 reads SNTAGT. Trimming shortened V by 6 bases and J by 4 bases, and 16 bases separated the two germline ends. Here the CDR3 reads CASSRSRGQYNEQFF. The CDR3 bases are TGTGCCAGCAGCCGCTCGAGAGGACAGTACAATGAGCAGTTCTTC.

The chain has TRBV6-5 and TRBJ1-2, with D perhaps matching TRBD1 (6 bases). Between the trimmed V and J ends, which lost 0 bases and 1 base, there was a span of 6 bases. CDR3 length: 14 residues. Germline-derived CDR1 and CDR2 are MNHEY and SVGAGI. The CDR3: CASSYSRGNYGYTF. The CDR3 nucleotides are TGTGCCAGCAGTTACTCCAGGGGTAACTATGGCTACACCTTC.

The V gene is TRBV12-3 or TRBV12-4, the J gene TRBJ2-3, with 8 bases matching TRBD2. The CDR3 has 14 amino acids. Trimming removed 3 bases from V and 11 bases from J; junction bases left unmatched: 10. This CDR3 is CASSLRSGGPEQYF. The CDR3 DNA reads TGTGCCAGCAGTTTGAGAAGCGGGGGACCGGAGCAGTATTTT.

The chain links TRBV2 to TRBJ2-7; possibly TRBD1 for D (5 bases). V gave up 7 bases and J gave up 1 base, with 14 bases separating them. CDR3 length equals 14 residues. In germline, CDR1 is SNHLY, CDR2 FYNNEI. CDR3 nucleotide sequence: TGTGCCAGCACCCAGGGCAGCGTTTCCTACGAGCAGTACTTC. It is translated as CASTQGSVSYEQYF.